This T cell receptor (beta chain) comes out of a study of T cells after yellow fever vaccination. The V end was cut by 5 bases, the J end by 11 bases, with 10 bases between. This CDR3 has 12 residues. TCRdb reprocessed the 5' RACE reads with MiXCR, giving one entry per CDR3 protein. The sample holds about 150,000 distinct CDR3 sequences, 6.2% seen once. This sample comprised CD4+ T cells sorted from PBMCs, obtained on the day of the first yellow fever vaccination. This receptor was obtained from a man aged 18 to 30 who received the YFV17D yellow fever vaccine. The rearrangement links TRBV12-3 or TRBV12-4 to TRBJ1-6; D remains unclear. The CDR3, as DNA: TGTGCCAGCAGTAACCCAGTCGCACCCCTCCACTTT. This encodes CASSNPVAPLHF.